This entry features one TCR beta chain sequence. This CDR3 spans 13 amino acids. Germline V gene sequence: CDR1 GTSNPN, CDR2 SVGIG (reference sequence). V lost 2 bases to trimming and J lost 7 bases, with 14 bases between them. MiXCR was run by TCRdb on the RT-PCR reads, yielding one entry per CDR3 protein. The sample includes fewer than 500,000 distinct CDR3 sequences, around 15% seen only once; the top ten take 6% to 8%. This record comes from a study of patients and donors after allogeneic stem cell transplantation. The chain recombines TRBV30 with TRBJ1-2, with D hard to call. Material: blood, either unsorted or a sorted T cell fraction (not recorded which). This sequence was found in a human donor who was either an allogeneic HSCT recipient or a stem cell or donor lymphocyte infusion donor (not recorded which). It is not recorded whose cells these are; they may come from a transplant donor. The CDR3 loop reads CAWSFEGSIGYTF. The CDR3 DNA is TGTGCCTGGAGTTTTGAGGGAAGCATTGGCTACACCTTC.